What follows is one TCR beta chain and its context. Its antigen is currently unknown. CD4+CD25+CD127- Tregs, CD4+CD25- non-Tregs, CD4 and CD8 cells were sorted. V trimming: 3 bases; J trimming: 2 bases; junction bases outside the gene matches: 4. Germline lookup yields CDR1 SGHTS and CDR2 YDEGEE. This CDR3 contains 14 residues. This sample was taken from a study of Tregs in tolerant kidney transplant recipients. General observations from the study: Biological reproducibility was not directly addressed in this study. Changing PCR primers prevented nucleotide comparison between some patients' samples. Antigen-driven expansion was suggested because donor-specific Tregs expanded more than all Tregs in tolerant patients.

Profiling relied on immunoSEQ multiplex PCR, and the TCRdb table lists in-frame clones only, not all of them. Among 85,000 to 100,000 clones listed, 93% were seen once. The sample in question was CD4+ T cells from blood, obtained before the transplant. V is TRBV5-8 and J is TRBJ2-7, with TRBD1 matching over 8 bases. The origin of this receptor is a human donor who received a combined kidney and bone marrow transplant. The CDR3, as DNA: TGTGCCAGCAGCTATGACAGGGGCCCCTACGAGCAGTACTTC. Residues: CASSYDRGPYEQYF.